The 28 T cell receptor beta chains presented below share a single source sample, sequenced in a study of CD8+ T cells in alopecia areata. TCR sequencing used cDNA made by reverse transcription of extracted RNA. Some clones are missing from TCRdb's copy, which holds only in-frame ones; the method was immunoSEQ multiplex PCR. The sample consists of around 200,000 clones, 45% to 65% of them appearing once. The treatment is: oral pan-JAK inhibitor, 5-10 mg twice daily. The specimen comprised CD4+ T cells sorted from blood, sampled at week 4, from a patient treated with tofacitinib. These receptors were collected from a human donor with alopecia areata.

In its sample, this clone was seen a few times. J is TRBJ1-5 and V is TRBV18; D is unresolved. V shed 2 bases and J shed 7 bases, with 12 bases lying between them. The CDR3 totals 14 residues. Looked up from germline, CDR1 is KGHSH and CDR2 is LQKENI. CDR3: CASSPGVEGQPQHF. The CDR3 DNA reads TGTGCCAGCTCACCAGGAGTTGAGGGACAGCCCCAGCATTTT.

The genes are TRBV6-5 and TRBJ2-6, with D hard to call. The ends were cut back, 7 bases at V and 0 bases at J, with 7 bases in the middle. This CDR3 region has 14 residues. CDR1 and CDR2 (germline): MNHEY, SVGAGI. CDR3 nucleotides: TGTGCCAGCACCCTGATCTCTGGGGCCAACGTCCTGACTTTC. Amino acids: CASTLISGANVLTF.

The chain couples TRBV5-1 to TRBJ1-2; TRBD1 matches at 7 bases. The germline CDR1 and CDR2 sequences are SGHRS and YFSETQ. This CDR3 has 13 residues. J lost 9 bases, V lost 4 bases, and 9 bases had no gene match. The CDR3 coding sequence is TGCGCCAGCAGCGTTAACAGGGGCGGCAGCTACACCTTC. It specifies CASSVNRGGSYTF.

This clone has only one observation. The chain carries TRBV18 and TRBJ2-7; 8 bases fit TRBD1. Germline V CDR1 and CDR2: KGHSH, LQKENI. The CDR3 loop spans 15 amino acids. After removal of 6 bases from V and 3 bases from J, the junction contained 10 bases not matched to a gene. In nucleotides, the CDR3 is TGTGCCAGCTCCCAAATTGAAACAGGGGGCTACGAGCAGTACTTC. Its protein product is CASSQIETGGYEQYF.

This chain links TRBV7-3 with TRBJ2-3, with a weak D call TRBD1 (5 bases). V lost 0 bases to trimming and J lost 5 bases, with 9 bases between them. This CDR3 region has 14 residues. The germline V gene encodes CDR1 SGHTA and CDR2 FQGTGA. The CDR3 region is CASSLTWQGDTQYF. Here the CDR3 DNA reads TGTGCCAGCAGCTTAACATGGCAGGGAGATACGCAGTATTTT.

The genes are TRBV6-6 and TRBJ2-3; D remains unclear. Germline V gene sequence: CDR1 MNHNY, CDR2 SVGAGI (reference sequence). This CDR3 is built from 15 residues. Trimming stripped 6 bases from V and 0 bases from J, with 13 bases between. CDR3 amino acids: CASSPRGRSTDTQYF. The CDR3 DNA reads as TGTGCCAGCAGCCCACGTGGACGGAGCACAGATACGCAGTATTTT.

This clone was observed a handful of times. This rearrangement joins TRBV5-1 to TRBJ2-5; the D gene is possibly TRBD2 (5 bases). V was clipped by 4 bases and J by 2 bases, with 9 bases between them. Germline CDR1 and CDR2: SGHRS and YFSETQ. There are 13 residues in the CDR3. The CDR3 coding sequence is TGCGCCAGCAGCACCGGGATTCAAGAGACCCAGTACTTC. This sequence encodes CASSTGIQETQYF. The whole variable domain, filled in from reference TRBV5-1 and TRBJ2-5, reads KAGVTQTPRYLIKTRGQQVTLSCSPISGHRSVSWYQQTPGQGLQFLFEYFSETQRNKGNFPGRFSGRQFSNSRSEMNVSTLELGDSALYLCASSTGIQETQYFGPGTRLLVL.

This chain uses TRBV29-1 with TRBJ1-2; 10 bases are shared with TRBD1. The V gene end was trimmed by 6 bases and the J gene end by 8 bases; junction bases not matched to a gene: 3. This CDR3 has 11 amino acids. Germline V gives CDR1 SQVTM, CDR2 ANQGSEA. CDR3 residues: CSVGTGVGYTF. CDR3 bases: TGCAGCGTGGGGACAGGGGTCGGCTACACCTTC.

V is TRBV28 and J is TRBJ1-5; maybe TRBD1 (5 bases). There are 16 residues in the CDR3. V lost 2 bases and J lost 3, with 14 bases in between. Germline CDR1 reads MDHEN; CDR2 reads SYDVKM. The CDR3 protein is CASSLIWQGPNQPQHF. As DNA, the CDR3 is TGTGCCAGCAGTTTAATTTGGCAGGGACCCAATCAGCCCCAGCATTTT. Combining the CDR3 with reference TRBV28 and TRBJ1-5 gives the whole variable domain DVKVTQSSRYLVKRTGEKVFLECVQDMDHENMFWYRQDPGLGLRLIYFSYDVKMKEKGDIPEGYSVSREKKERFSLILESASTNQTSMYLCASSLIWQGPNQPQHFGDGTRLSIL.

A few counts support this clone. This chain links TRBV29-1 with TRBJ2-1; TRBD2 aligns across 8 bases. This CDR3 contains 10 residues. V lost 5 bases to trimming and J lost 12 bases; unmatched junction nucleotides: 3. CDR1 and CDR2 (germline): SQVTM, ANQGSEA. The CDR3 sequence is CSVISGRQFF. In nucleotides, the CDR3 is TGCAGCGTTATAAGCGGGAGGCAGTTCTTC.

This rearrangement joins TRBV28 to TRBJ1-1; 7 bases fit TRBD1. Unmatched junction bases numbered 10, after V lost 6 bases and J lost 6 bases. CDR3 length equals 14 residues. In germline, CDR1 is MDHEN, CDR2 SYDVKM. Here the CDR3 reads CASSLPGQSSEAFF. As DNA, the CDR3 is TGTGCCAGCAGCCTACCGGGACAGTCTTCTGAAGCTTTCTTT.

The genes are TRBV6-5 and TRBJ1-2; D unclear. The CDR3 loop spans 13 amino acids. V gave up 4 bases and J gave up 8 bases, with 14 bases separating them. Germline CDR1 is MNHEY and CDR2 is SVGAGI. The CDR3 coding sequence is TGTGCCAGCAGTTCGTCTAGGGTAACCGGCTACACCTTC. It specifies CASSSSRVTGYTF.

This clone was observed a few times. The rearrangement joins TRBV4-1 to TRBJ2-5; the match to TRBD2 covers 14 bases. With the DNA end fitting TRBJ2-7 better, the J assignment may be wrong. Germline-derived CDR1 and CDR2 are MGHRA and YSYEKL. This CDR3 has 16 amino acids. CDR3 coding DNA: TGCGCCAGCAGCCAAGAGGGGACTAGCGGGAGTTACGAGCAGTACTTC. Translated: CASSQEGTSGSYEQYF.

This chain joins TRBV29-1 and TRBJ2-1; TRBD2 is a possible D gene (6 bases). Trimming shortened V by 4 bases and J by 3 bases, and 10 bases separated the two germline ends. Looked up from germline, CDR1 is SQVTM and CDR2 is ANQGSEA. The CDR3 spans 13 residues. The CDR3 sequence: CSVAPGVYNEQFF. The CDR3 nucleotides read TGCAGCGTTGCTCCGGGAGTCTACAATGAGCAGTTCTTC.

In this sample, this clone turned up many times. The V gene is TRBV6-5, the J gene TRBJ2-3; D is unclear. There are 15 residues in the CDR3. CDR1 and CDR2 from the germline V gene are MNHEY and SVGAGI. V gave up 7 bases and J gave up 4 bases, with 18 bases separating them. In DNA, the CDR3 is TGTGCCAGCACTTTAGACCGCGCTAGGGCAGATACGCAGTATTTT. It translates to CASTLDRARADTQYF.

The V and J genes are TRBV19 and TRBJ2-1, with D uncertain. This CDR3 has 11 residues. The V gene's germline CDR1 is LNHDA and CDR2 SQIVND (reference sequence). Trimming removed 1 base at V and 13 bases at J, with 8 bases between. This chain's CDR3 is CASSIVHRQFF. The CDR3 DNA is TGTGCCAGTAGTATAGTCCACCGTCAGTTCTTC.

In its sample, this clone ranks as medium-sized. The rearrangement joins TRBV2 to TRBJ2-1, with 11 positions matching TRBD2. Germline-derived CDR1 and CDR2 are SNHLY and FYNNEI. The CDR3 runs to 16 residues. V shed 3 bases and J 6 bases; nucleotides not matched to a gene: 7. In DNA form, the CDR3 reads TGTGCCAGCAGTGACTTCCTAGCGGGAGGACGCAATGAGCAGTTCTTC. It codes for CASSDFLAGGRNEQFF.

J is TRBJ1-2 and V is TRBV6-5, with D maybe TRBD1 (6 bases). The CDR3 has 14 amino acids. Per the germline V gene, CDR1 is MNHEY and CDR2 is SVGAGI. Trimming removed 6 bases at V and 2 bases at J, with 13 bases between. DNA of the CDR3: TGTGCCAGCAGGCTTGACAGGATAAACTATGGCTACACCTTC. The encoded protein is CASRLDRINYGYTF.

Comments on this clone: This specimen includes other DNA sequences encoding the same CDR3. The chain uses TRBV30 and TRBJ2-6; D remains ambiguous. Trimming stripped 0 bases from V and 2 bases from J, with 2 bases between. This CDR3 contains 13 residues. Germline assignment: CDR1 GTSNPN and CDR2 SVGIG (reference sequence). In DNA form, the CDR3 reads TGTGCCTGGAGTGTTACTGGGGCCAACGTCCTGACTTTC. As protein: CAWSVTGANVLTF.

This clone has more than one count but fewer than ten. The chain uses TRBV5-4 and TRBJ1-2; D is uncertain. The CDR3 extends over 16 amino acids. Germline V gene data show CDR1 as SGHNT and CDR2 as YYREEE (reference sequence). Trimming pared 0 bases from V and 7 bases from J, leaving 19 bases between. The CDR3 nucleotides read TGTGCCAGCAGCTTGGCCCAAGGACCGGGAGGAAGTGGCTACACCTTC. This translates into CASSLAQGPGGSGYTF.

Only a few counts were recorded for this clone. At the DNA level, this CDR3 is encoded by other sequences in the same sample as well. This chain links TRBV25-1 with TRBJ1-2; no firm D call. V was trimmed by 3 bases and J by 2 bases, leaving 1 base between them. CDR3 length equals 11 residues. Germline V CDR1 and CDR2: MGHDK, SYGVNS. The DNA of the CDR3 is TGTGCCAGCAGTGAGAACTATGGCTACACCTTC. Protein product: CASSENYGYTF.

The chain uses TRBV6-5 and TRBJ2-3; unclear D gene. This CDR3 is built from 15 residues. Trimming took off 6 bases at V and 0 bases at J, with 13 bases between the two ends. Germline V CDR1 and CDR2: MNHEY, SVGAGI. CDR3 protein: CASSPNLLSTDTQYF. The CDR3 DNA is TGTGCCAGCAGCCCTAACCTGTTAAGCACAGATACGCAGTATTTT.

The rearrangement uses TRBV2 and TRBJ1-2; D is unresolved. This CDR3 comprises 13 residues. The germline CDR1 and CDR2 sequences are SNHLY and FYNNEI. Between the trimmed V and J ends, which lost 6 bases and 1 base, there was a span of 9 bases. CDR3 loop: CASRSGLNYGYTF. Here the CDR3 DNA reads TGTGCCAGCAGATCAGGCCTTAACTATGGCTACACCTTC.

V gene TRBV6-6 combines with J gene TRBJ2-7; the D is unclear. Looked up from germline, CDR1 is MNHNY and CDR2 is SVGAGI (reference sequence). The CDR3 length is 13 residues. Trimming took 6 bases from V and 9 from J, leaving 18 bases between them. CDR3 nucleotide sequence: TGTGCCAGCAGCGAGATAGGTGGCCTGTGGCAGTACTTC. As protein: CASSEIGGLWQYF.

The chain links TRBV29-1 to TRBJ2-1; D is unclear. Germline CDR1 is SQVTM and CDR2 is ANQGSEA. CDR3 length equals 12 residues. The V and J ends lost 3 bases and 9 bases respectively, with 12 bases between them. In DNA form, the CDR3 reads TGCAGCGTTGATGCTACGGGCGGTGAGCAGTTCTTC. This sequence encodes CSVDATGGEQFF.

This clone was recorded only once. The CDR3 protein is CSVLADEKLFF. CDR3 in DNA: TGCAGCGTCCTGGCGGATGAAAAACTGTTTTTT. This chain connects TRBV29-1 to TRBJ1-4; D unclear. V shed 6 bases and J shed 6 bases, with 8 bases lying between them. Germline V gene data show CDR1 as SQVTM and CDR2 as ANQGSEA. This CDR3 region has 11 residues. Drawing the rest from reference TRBV29-1 and TRBJ1-4, the complete variable domain is SAVISQKPSRDICQRGTSLTIQCQVDSQVTMMFWYRQQPGQSLTLIATANQGSEATYESGFVIDKFPISRPNLTFSTLTVSNMSPEDSSIYLCSVLADEKLFFGSGTQLSVL.

The V gene is TRBV5-1, the J gene TRBJ1-2, with D tentatively TRBD1 (6 bases). Germline loops: CDR1 SGHRS, CDR2 YFSETQ. The CDR3 has 15 residues. Trimming left V 0 bases short and J 4 bases short, with 13 bases between. The CDR3 reads CASSLAQGFGYGYTF. The CDR3 DNA is TGCGCCAGCAGCTTGGCACAGGGCTTCGGCTATGGCTACACCTTC.

This chain connects TRBV29-1 to TRBJ2-5; D is undetermined. Trimming cost V 6 bases and J 1 base, with 12 bases left between them. From germline, CDR1 is SQVTM and CDR2 ANQGSEA. CDR3 size: 13 residues. CDR3 in DNA: TGCAGCGTGGCCCCGGACGGCCAAGAGACCCAGTACTTC. This encodes CSVAPDGQETQYF.